The clone carrying this T cell receptor (beta chain) was recorded at least ten times. The sample originates from a study of metastatic and nonmetastatic thyroid tumors. TCRdb reanalyzed the PCR reads with MiXCR. Here the sample spans roughly 93,000 clones, more than 9.5% being singletons. Until they underwent thyroid surgery, no patient had received any treatment. V was clipped by 3 bases and J by 2 bases, with 14 bases between them. The CDR3 runs 14 residues. The V gene's germline CDR1 is DFQATT and CDR2 SNEGSKA (reference sequence). What was sequenced was blood. This sequence joins TRBV20-1 and TRBJ2-7; D remains ambiguous. This TCR was recovered from a female donor with papillary thyroid cancer or a benign thyroid nodule (not recorded which). Some clones in this sample may be carry-over from other donors' samples. In nucleotides, the CDR3 is TGCAGTGCTAGTTCCAGCGCGTTTGCCTACGAGCAGTACTTC. This sequence encodes CSASSSAFAYEQYF.